These T cell receptor beta chains were read from a single sample in a study of T cell repertoires in cytomegalovirus infection. TCRdb itself ran the reads through MiXCR, one entry per CDR3 protein. The sample has 150,000 to 200,000 distinct CDR3 sequences, around 15% seen once. Material: PBMCs. These receptors all come from a human donor in good health (CMV status not recorded). Some clones in this sample may be carry-over from other donors' samples. The CDR3 runs from the conserved cysteine through the conserved F or W. The D gene is left open where the match is weak. Clone size is stated in some rows and not others, as once, few, many or a class when expanded.

j_call,d_call,clone_size,v_call,cdr3_aa,cdr3_nt
TRBJ2-7,TRBD1,many,TRBV7-8,CASSRGQGFYEQYF,TGTGCCAGCAGCCGGGGACAGGGCTTTTACGAGCAGTACTTC
TRBJ2-1,-,-,TRBV6-1,CASSEVSRASISYNEQFF,TGTGCCAGCAGTGAAGTTAGCAGGGCAAGCATCTCCTACAATGAGCAGTTCTTC
TRBJ2-3,TRBD1,few,TRBV12-3/TRBV12-4,CASRTGFTDTQYF,TGTGCCAGCAGGACAGGGTTCACAGATACGCAGTATTTT
TRBJ1-5,-,-,TRBV28,CASSSIGPQHF,TGTGCCAGCAGCTCTATCGGGCCCCAGCATTTT
TRBJ2-1,-,few,TRBV5-1,CASSTQVDNEQFF,TGCGCCAGCAGCACACAGGTGGACAATGAGCAGTTCTTC
TRBJ2-1,TRBD1,-,TRBV25-1,CASSENRGRLQQFF,TGTGCCAGCAGTGAAAACAGGGGGCGACTCCAGCAGTTCTTC
TRBJ1-1,TRBD1,many,TRBV12-3/TRBV12-4,CASSSRTGGMNTEAFF,TGTGCCAGCAGTTCACGGACAGGGGGGATGAACACTGAAGCTTTCTTT
TRBJ1-1,TRBD1,-,TRBV10-3,CAVTGEKHTEAFF,TGTGCCGTGACAGGGGAAAAGCACACTGAAGCTTTCTTT
TRBJ2-1,TRBD1,-,TRBV11-3,CASSKDRGYNEQFF,TGTGCCAGCAGCAAAGACAGGGGCTACAATGAGCAGTTCTTC
TRBJ2-2,-,-,TRBV5-1,CASSLEGATGELFF,TGCGCCAGCAGCTTGGAAGGGGCCACCGGGGAGCTGTTTTTT
TRBJ1-1,-,-,TRBV29-1,CSVSRGRDTEAFF,TGCAGCGTTTCAAGAGGTAGAGACACTGAAGCTTTCTTT
TRBJ1-1,-,many,TRBV2,CASSITVSTEAFF,TGTGCCAGCAGTATCACAGTGTCCACTGAAGCTTTCTTT
TRBJ2-7,TRBD1,many,TRBV7-9,CASSLLGDRSREQYF,TGTGCCAGCAGCTTACTTGGGGACAGGTCGCGCGAGCAGTACTTC
TRBJ2-7,TRBD2,many,TRBV5-5,CASSAVGRAYEQYF,TGTGCCAGCAGCGCGGTCGGGAGGGCCTACGAGCAGTACTTC
TRBJ2-3,-,many,TRBV28,CASSLRDISTDTQYF,TGTGCCAGCAGTTTGCGGGACATCAGCACAGATACGCAGTATTTT
TRBJ2-5,TRBD1,once,TRBV29-1,CSVKDRGIETQYF,TGCAGCGTTAAGGACAGGGGTATAGAGACCCAGTACTTC